The 20 T cell receptor beta chains given below trace back to one sample, sequenced in a study of early T cells in non-severe SARS-CoV-2 infection. TCRdb used MiXCR to reprocess the 5' RACE reads, holding one entry per CDR3 protein. Among 97,000 or so distinct CDR3 sequences listed, approximately 10% were seen once. The sample here was whole blood, taken at baseline. The receptors originated from an adult who was a healthcare worker with PCR-confirmed SARS-CoV-2 infection or an uninfected control (not recorded which).

The chain has TRBV7-2 and TRBJ2-7, with D perhaps given as TRBD1 or TRBD2 (6 bases each). V lost 5 bases to trimming and J lost 3 bases, with 14 bases between them. Germline V CDR1 and CDR2: SGHTA, FQGNSA. This CDR3 region has 14 residues. The CDR3 loop is CASSLGGGNYEQYF. CDR3 coding DNA: TGTGCCAGCAGCCTCGGGGGCGGTAACTACGAGCAGTACTTC.

This clonotype was counted only a few times. The rearrangement uses TRBV5-1 and TRBJ1-1; D gene ambiguous. This CDR3 region has 14 residues. V was trimmed by 2 bases and J by 1 base, leaving 9 bases between them. Per germline, CDR1 SGHRS and CDR2 YFSETQ. For the CDR3, the DNA is TGCGCCAGCAGCTTACGGGTTCAGAACACTGAAGCTTTCTTT. The encoded protein is CASSLRVQNTEAFF.

In nucleotides, the CDR3 is TGTGCCAGCAGCCAATCCCGGGGATTGAGGGGTACGCAGTATTTT. This sequence encodes CASSQSRGLRGTQYF. The chain recombines TRBV4-2 with TRBJ2-3, with D perhaps assigned TRBD1 or TRBD2 (5 bases each). This CDR3 has 15 amino acids. In germline, CDR1 is LGHNA, CDR2 YNFKEQ. Trimming removed 2 bases at V and 8 bases at J, with 17 bases between.

Many counts were recorded for this clonotype. The rearrangement joins TRBV11-3 to TRBJ1-1, with unresolved D. V was cut by 5 bases and J by 0 bases, with 7 bases left in between. The CDR3 totals 13 residues. Germline assignment: CDR1 SGHNT and CDR2 YENEEA. This chain's CDR3 is CASSPSMNTEAFF. CDR3 nucleotide sequence: TGTGCCAGCAGCCCATCAATGAACACTGAAGCTTTCTTT.

There are a few counts of this clonotype. V usage is TRBV4-2 and J usage is TRBJ2-7; D remains unclear. V shed 1 base and J shed 3 bases, with 19 bases lying between them. The V gene's germline CDR1 is LGHNA and CDR2 YNFKEQ. This CDR3 comprises 17 residues. The CDR3 sequence is CASSQGLDTEVYYEQYF. CDR3 coding DNA: TGTGCCAGCAGCCAAGGTCTCGACACCGAAGTATACTACGAGCAGTACTTC.

The V gene is TRBV5-1, the J gene TRBJ2-3; TRBD2 aligns across 11 bases. Per the germline V gene, CDR1 is SGHRS and CDR2 is YFSETQ. V was clipped by 4 bases and J by 2 bases; unmatched bases: 6. This CDR3 is 16 amino acids long. CDR3 DNA: TGCGCCAGCAGCCTAGGACTAGCGGGCATCACAGATACGCAGTATTTT. This gives the protein CASSLGLAGITDTQYF.

This chain joins TRBV19 and TRBJ2-7, with 11 bases lining up with TRBD2. This CDR3 spans 14 amino acids. V was pared by 8 bases and J by 0 bases, with 3 bases of the junction left unmatched. CDR1 is LNHDA, CDR2 SQIVND, per germline (reference sequence). The chain's CDR3 is CASSSGGNSYEQYF. The CDR3 bases are TGTGCCAGTTCTAGCGGGGGGAACTCCTACGAGCAGTACTTC.

Concerning this clonotype itself: Just one base apart from a much larger clone, this may be a read error. CDR3 coding DNA: TGTGCCTTGTGGGGGGGAGATACGCAGTATTTT. It yields the protein CALWGGDTQYF. V and J are TRBV6-1 and TRBJ2-3; 7 bases are a match to TRBD2. This CDR3 is 11 amino acids long. The germline V gene encodes CDR1 MNHNS and CDR2 SASEGT. The ends lost 11 bases at V and 5 bases at J; junction bases unmatched: 4.

This clonotype has just a few counts. This rearrangement joins TRBV20-1 to TRBJ2-7; possible D gene TRBD1, 6 bases. Trimming cost V 5 bases and J 3 bases, with 14 bases left between them. Germline V gene sequence: CDR1 DFQATT, CDR2 SNEGSKA (reference sequence). The CDR3 has 13 amino acids. As DNA, the CDR3 is TGCAGTGCTCCGACCGGGACAAACTACGAGCAGTACTTC. Translation gives CSAPTGTNYEQYF.

The chain combines TRBV13 with TRBJ1-1, with 9 bases identical to TRBD1. Germline V lookup: CDR1 PRHDT, CDR2 FYEKMQ (reference sequence). Germline trimming cut 5 bases from V and 4 bases from J; bases unmatched to any gene: 5. The CDR3 contains 14 residues. In DNA, the CDR3 is TGTGCCAGCAGCGACAGGGGGTCGGGCACTGAAGCTTTCTTT. Its translation is CASSDRGSGTEAFF. The full variable domain, rest sourced from reference TRBV13 and TRBJ1-1, is AAGVIQSPRHLIKEKRETATLKCYPIPRHDTVYWYQQGPGQDPQFLISFYEKMQSDKGSIPDRFSAQQFSDYHSELNMSSLELGDSALYFCASSDRGSGTEAFFGQGTRLTVV.

This clonotype has only a few counts. The CDR3 DNA sequence: TGCGCCAGCAGCCTCGGCACAAACAGCGGGGAGCAGTACTTC. Amino acids: CASSLGTNSGEQYF. The chain joins TRBV4-3 to TRBJ2-7; tentatively, D is TRBD2 (6 bases). Germline CDR1 LGHNA, CDR2 YSLEER. V shed 4 bases and J shed 7 bases, with 17 bases lying between them. The CDR3 has 14 residues.

The CDR3 DNA follows: TGTGCCAGCTCACCCGCCATTATGTTTGAGCAGTTCTTC. It translates to CASSPAIMFEQFF. The V and J genes are TRBV18 and TRBJ2-1; unclear D gene. Germline V gene sequence: CDR1 KGHSH, CDR2 LQKENI. Trimming cost V 3 bases and J 9 bases, with 12 bases left between them. This CDR3 is 13 amino acids long.

The chain combines TRBV2 with TRBJ1-2, with D uncertain. The V and J ends lost 1 base and 4 bases respectively, with 13 bases between them. This CDR3 has 15 residues. Germline CDR1 is SNHLY and CDR2 is FYNNEI. The CDR3 region has the DNA TGTGCCAGCAGTGAAGGCGGCAGCTCTAGCTATGGCTACACCTTC. As protein: CASSEGGSSSYGYTF.

The chain joins TRBV20-1 to TRBJ2-7; 9 positions match TRBD2. Germline lookup yields CDR1 DFQATT and CDR2 SNEGSKA (reference sequence). The CDR3 consists of 15 residues. Germline trimming cut 2 bases from V and 2 bases from J; bases unmatched to any gene: 7. The CDR3 is CSARMSLAGTYEQYF. The DNA for the CDR3 is TGCAGTGCTAGAATGAGTCTAGCGGGGACCTACGAGCAGTACTTC.

This clonotype came up a few times. This sequence joins TRBV18 and TRBJ1-4; the match to TRBD1 covers 7 bases. Germline lookup yields CDR1 KGHSH and CDR2 LQKENI. Germline trimming cut 4 bases from V and 6 bases from J; bases unmatched to any gene: 8. CDR3 length: 15 amino acids. The CDR3 nucleotides are TGTGCCAGCTCACTAAACAGGGGAGGTGATGAAAAACTGTTTTTT. Translation: CASSLNRGGDEKLFF.

V gene TRBV11-2 combines with J gene TRBJ1-1, with D maybe TRBD1 (6 bases). Germline CDR1 reads SGHAT; CDR2 reads FQNNGV. The CDR3 loop spans 14 amino acids. V lost 2 bases and J 5 bases, leaving 12 bases between the germline ends. CDR3 coding DNA: TGTGCCAGCAGCTTACAGGGGCCGAGTACTGAAGCTTTCTTT. Its protein is CASSLQGPSTEAFF.

This clonotype was found many times. The V gene is TRBV4-2, the J gene TRBJ2-2; 10 nucleotides agree with TRBD2. Trimming removed 4 bases from V and 4 bases from J; junction bases left unmatched: 6. Germline V lookup: CDR1 LGHNA, CDR2 YNFKEQ. This CDR3 has 16 residues. CDR3: CASSPLAGVATGELFF. CDR3 nucleotides: TGTGCCAGCAGCCCTCTAGCGGGAGTAGCCACCGGGGAGCTGTTTTTT.

This clonotype appeared a few times. The rearrangement joins TRBV20-1 to TRBJ1-2; D remains ambiguous. The CDR3 runs to 15 residues. In germline, CDR1 is DFQATT, CDR2 SNEGSKA (reference sequence). V lost 6 bases and J lost 2, with 19 bases in between. In DNA, the CDR3 is TGCAGTGCCCTTTCGACCAGCCCAAACAACTATGGCTACACCTTC. As protein: CSALSTSPNNYGYTF.

By share, this clonotype ranks as medium-sized. V gene TRBV10-1 combines with J gene TRBJ1-2; D ambiguous. Germline CDR1 is WNHNN and CDR2 is SYGVQD (reference sequence). V was trimmed by 1 base and J by 8 bases, leaving 5 bases between them. CDR3 length: 11 amino acids. CDR3 residues: CASSEYGGYTF. The CDR3 nucleotides are TGCGCCAGCAGTGAGTATGGGGGCTACACCTTC.

This clonotype was seen a few times. The CDR3 is CASSWDTTYEQYF. For the CDR3, the DNA is TGTGCCAGCAGTTGGGACACGACCTACGAGCAGTACTTC. The chain uses TRBV7-9 and TRBJ2-7; the D gene is possibly TRBD1 (6 bases). Germline CDR1 SEHNR, CDR2 FQNEAQ (reference sequence). V lost 6 bases and J lost 2, with 11 bases in between. The CDR3 loop spans 13 amino acids.